The TCR beta chain described here comes from a study of shared clonotypes between healthy human individuals. Study results and limitations: Donor scarcity curtailed the genetic and exposure-history diversity represented herein.

Trimming stripped 1 base from V and 5 bases from J, with 12 bases between. Germline-derived CDR1 and CDR2 are SEHNR and FQNEAQ (reference sequence). This CDR3 has 15 residues. Study processing details: Owing to the provision of junction-only sequences devoid of quality scores by immunoSEQ, filtering differed. Measured with immunoSEQ multiplex PCR; TCRdb has only the in-frame clones, and not every one. For V, J and clone size, that table is used; D and trimming come from the DNA. Of about 490,000 clones listed, 70% to 85% are singletons. Details on this clone: The antigen is undetermined.

The genes are TRBV7-9 and TRBJ2-1, with D perhaps TRBD2 (5 bases). The sample comprised PBMCs. The TCR originated in a woman between 35 and 50 years old in good health. Some clones in this sample may be carry-over from other donors' samples. As DNA, the CDR3 is TGTGCCAGCAGCTTAGATTGGGCGGGTCACAATGAGCAGTTCTTC. Translation: CASSLDWAGHNEQFF.